The rows below give T cell receptor beta chains drawn from one sample of a study of Tregs in tolerant kidney transplant recipients. The assay was immunoSEQ multiplex PCR, and TCRdb's table has in-frame clones only and misses some. The data hold 92,000 or so clones, with around nine tenths observed a single time. The specimen sequenced was CD8+ T cells from blood. The receptors derive from a human donor in good health. CDR3s include the opening cysteine and the closing phenylalanine or tryptophan. The listing skips clone size in some rows; elsewhere it reads once, few, many or a size class.

clone_size	j_call	v_call	cdr3_aa
.	TRBJ2-7	TRBV2	CATTTGVSYEQYF
.	TRBJ2-3	TRBV4-2	CASSQSLTGRGDTQYF
.	TRBJ2-1	TRBV29-1	CSVESGSDYNEQFF
.	TRBJ1-2	TRBV4-2	CASSQDVRDPYGNYGYTF
.	TRBJ2-6	TRBV27	CASLSYSGANVLTF
few	TRBJ1-5	TRBV11-2	CASSSGQSNQPQHF
once	TRBJ2-7	TRBV6-1	CASSPSSAEQYF
.	TRBJ2-7	TRBV7-6	CASSYRTGAYEQYF
.	TRBJ2-7	TRBV11-2	CASSSPGGAYEQYF
.	TRBJ2-1	TRBV11-2	CASSAGLADDNEQFF
.	TRBJ2-7	TRBV19	CASSTYRGGSTSYEQYF
.	TRBJ1-5	TRBV6-1	CASGEGEPQHF
once	TRBJ2-7	TRBV19	CASSPWTSAGEQYF
.	TRBJ2-7	TRBV10-2	CASSYKLGQAEQYF
.	TRBJ2-7	TRBV19	CASSIPLGQGVVYEQYF
.	TRBJ2-4	TRBV4-1	CASSQAQGFLAKNIQYF
few	TRBJ2-5	TRBV7-9	CASSLEGAETQYF
few	TRBJ1-2	TRBV27	CASSPRRGDYGYTF
.	TRBJ2-7	TRBV9	CASSAQAGYEQYF
few	TRBJ1-6	TRBV2	CASTGQGGSPLHF
once	TRBJ2-1	TRBV4-1	CASTMGPYNEQFF
.	TRBJ1-5	TRBV5-5	CASSLTTDSNQPQHF
.	TRBJ2-7	TRBV5-6	CASSRRDLLDYEQYF
few	TRBJ1-5	TRBV4-1	CASSHAGFRAQHF